These T cell receptor beta chains were read from a single sample in a study of blood T cell repertoires in COVID-19. Using immunoSEQ multiplex PCR, the repertoire was profiled, and TCRdb retains in-frame clones only, with some absent. The repertoire consists of 200,000 to 250,000 clones, with roughly 80% occurring once and the leading ten covering roughly 1.3%. Sequenced: PBMCs or T cells enriched from blood (not recorded which). These receptors were collected from a woman aged 40 to 50 with acute COVID-19. Each CDR3 is given with its conserved first and last residue. Fields, in order: D gene, clone size, J gene, V gene, CDR3 protein, CDR3 DNA. A D gene is named only where the DNA matches it firmly. The size field is filled for only some rows; it gives once, few, many or a size class.

.	.	TRBJ1-2	TRBV28	CASKSLSLANYGYTF	TGTGCCAGCAAAAGTTTATCGTTAGCTAACTATGGCTACACCTTC
.	.	TRBJ1-4	TRBV7-9	CASSSQGGGFNEKLFF	TGTGCCAGCAGCTCCCAAGGTGGGGGCTTTAATGAAAAACTGTTTTTT
TRBD2	.	TRBJ2-1	TRBV5-8	CASSLRGGNEQFF	TGTGCCAGCAGCTTGCGGGGGGGCAATGAGCAGTTCTTC
TRBD1	.	TRBJ1-1	TRBV5-1	CASSLSGQGNTEAFF	TGCGCCAGCAGCTTATCTGGACAGGGGAACACTGAAGCTTTCTTT
.	.	TRBJ2-1	TRBV19	CASSPTSSYNEQFF	TGTGCCAGTAGTCCGACTAGCTCCTACAATGAGCAGTTCTTC
TRBD2	.	TRBJ2-3	TRBV11-3	CASSPREGTDTQYF	TGTGCCAGCAGCCCCCGGGAGGGAACAGATACGCAGTATTTT
.	.	TRBJ1-2	TRBV29-1	CSVEEAESRYGYTF	TGCAGCGTTGAAGAAGCGGAGAGTCGCTATGGCTACACCTTC
.	.	TRBJ1-2	TRBV7-9	CASSPPDRFRGYTF	TGTGCCAGCAGCCCCCCAGATAGGTTCAGGGGCTACACCTTC
TRBD2	.	TRBJ2-1	TRBV24-1	CATSEIGLAAQFF	TGTGCCACCAGTGAGATTGGACTAGCGGCACAGTTCTTC
.	.	TRBJ2-7	TRBV6-5	CASRARGGFGVEQYF	TGTGCCAGCAGGGCGAGAGGGGGATTCGGGGTCGAGCAGTACTTC
TRBD1	.	TRBJ1-6	TRBV4-1	CASSQDPGGAIKIHF	TGCGCCAGCAGCCAAGACCCAGGGGGCGCAATAAAAATCCACTTT
TRBD2	.	TRBJ2-2	TRBV7-3	CASRPLGGDTGELFF	TGTGCCAGCAGGCCGTTGGGAGGGGACACCGGGGAGCTGTTTTTT
.	.	TRBJ2-7	TRBV6-5	CASSQGNAEQYF	TGTGCCAGCAGTCAGGGAAACGCCGAGCAGTACTTC
.	few	TRBJ1-2	TRBV4-2	CASSQEAGQTLYGYTF	TGTGCCAGCAGCCAAGAGGCAGGGCAGACGCTCTATGGCTACACCTTC